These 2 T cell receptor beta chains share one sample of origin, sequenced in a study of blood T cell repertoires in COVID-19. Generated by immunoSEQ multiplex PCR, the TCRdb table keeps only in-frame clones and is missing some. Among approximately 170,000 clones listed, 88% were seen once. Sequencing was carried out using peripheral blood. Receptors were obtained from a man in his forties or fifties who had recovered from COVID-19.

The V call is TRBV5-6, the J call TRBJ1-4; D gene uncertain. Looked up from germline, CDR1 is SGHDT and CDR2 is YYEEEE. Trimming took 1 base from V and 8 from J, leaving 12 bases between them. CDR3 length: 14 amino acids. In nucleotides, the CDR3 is TGTGCCAGCAGCTTGACGGTGAGCGGAGAAAAACTGTTTTTT. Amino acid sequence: CASSLTVSGEKLFF.

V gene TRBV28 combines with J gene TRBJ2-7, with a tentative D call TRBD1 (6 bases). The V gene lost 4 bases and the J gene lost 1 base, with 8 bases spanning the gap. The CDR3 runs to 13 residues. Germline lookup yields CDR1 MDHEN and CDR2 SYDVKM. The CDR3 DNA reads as TGTGCCAGCAGTTCAGGGGTTTCCTACGAGCAGTACTTC. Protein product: CASSSGVSYEQYF. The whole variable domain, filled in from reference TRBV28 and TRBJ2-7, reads DVKVTQSSRYLVKRTGEKVFLECVQDMDHENMFWYRQDPGLGLRLIYFSYDVKMKEKGDIPEGYSVSREKKERFSLILESASTNQTSMYLCASSSGVSYEQYFGPGTRLTVT.